This T cell receptor (beta chain) was recorded in a study of technical replicates of blood from several donors. V shed 6 bases and J 1 base; nucleotides not matched to a gene: 2. This CDR3 has 14 amino acids. CDR1 and CDR2 (germline): MDHEN, SYDVKM. The protocol was immunoSEQ multiplex PCR, while the TCRdb copy is restricted to in-frame clones and leaves out a portion. The sample lists 80,000 or so clones, 95% to 98% occurring once. This TCR came from a human donor in good health. What was sequenced was T cells isolated from PBMCs. The chain employs TRBV28 and TRBJ1-3, with 8 bases matching TRBD1. The CDR3 DNA follows: TGTGCCAGCAGCGGGACAGGATCTGGAAACACCATATATTTT. Protein sequence: CASSGTGSGNTIYF. The whole variable domain, filled in from reference TRBV28 and TRBJ1-3, reads DVKVTQSSRYLVKRTGEKVFLECVQDMDHENMFWYRQDPGLGLRLIYFSYDVKMKEKGDIPEGYSVSREKKERFSLILESASTNQTSMYLCASSGTGSGNTIYFGEGSWLTVV.